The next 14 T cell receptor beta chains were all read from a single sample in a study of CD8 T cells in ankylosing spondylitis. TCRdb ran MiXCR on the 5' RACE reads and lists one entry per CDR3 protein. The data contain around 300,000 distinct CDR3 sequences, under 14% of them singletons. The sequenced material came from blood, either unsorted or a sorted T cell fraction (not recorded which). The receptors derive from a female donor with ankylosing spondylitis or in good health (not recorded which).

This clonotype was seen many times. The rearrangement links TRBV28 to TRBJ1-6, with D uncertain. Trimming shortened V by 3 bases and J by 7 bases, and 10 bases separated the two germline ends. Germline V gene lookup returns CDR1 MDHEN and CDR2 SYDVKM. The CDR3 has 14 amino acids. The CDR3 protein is CASSFFQRNSPLHF. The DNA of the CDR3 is TGTGCCAGCAGTTTCTTCCAAAGAAATTCACCCCTCCACTTT.

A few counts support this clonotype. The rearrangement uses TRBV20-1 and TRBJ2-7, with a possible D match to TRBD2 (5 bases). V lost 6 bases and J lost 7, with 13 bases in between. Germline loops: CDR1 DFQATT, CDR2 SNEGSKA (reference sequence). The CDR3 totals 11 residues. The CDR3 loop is CSAVGVGEQYF. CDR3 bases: TGCAGTGCGGTGGGAGTGGGGGAGCAGTACTTC.

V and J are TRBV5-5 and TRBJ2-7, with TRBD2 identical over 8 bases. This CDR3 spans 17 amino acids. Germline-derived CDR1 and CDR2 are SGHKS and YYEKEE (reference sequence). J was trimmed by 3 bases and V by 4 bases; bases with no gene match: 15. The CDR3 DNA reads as TGTGCCAGCAGCACAACCCCGGGAGGGGGTAAAGTCTACGAGCAGTACTTC. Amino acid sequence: CASSTTPGGGKVYEQYF.

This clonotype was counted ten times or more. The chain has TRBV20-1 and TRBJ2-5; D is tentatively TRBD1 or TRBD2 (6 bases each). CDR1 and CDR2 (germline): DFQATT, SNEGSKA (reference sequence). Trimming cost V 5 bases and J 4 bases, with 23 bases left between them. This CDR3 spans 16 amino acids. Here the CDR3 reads CSASLLSGALGETQYF. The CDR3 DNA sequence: TGCAGTGCTTCTCTACTTTCGGGGGCGCTGGGAGAGACCCAGTACTTC.

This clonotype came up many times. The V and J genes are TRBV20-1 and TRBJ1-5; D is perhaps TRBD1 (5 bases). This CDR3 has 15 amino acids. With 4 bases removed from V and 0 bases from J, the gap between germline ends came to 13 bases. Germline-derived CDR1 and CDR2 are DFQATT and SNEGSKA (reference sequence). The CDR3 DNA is TGCAGTGCTATACCCGGGGGAAATAGCAATCAGCCCCAGCATTTT. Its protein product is CSAIPGGNSNQPQHF.

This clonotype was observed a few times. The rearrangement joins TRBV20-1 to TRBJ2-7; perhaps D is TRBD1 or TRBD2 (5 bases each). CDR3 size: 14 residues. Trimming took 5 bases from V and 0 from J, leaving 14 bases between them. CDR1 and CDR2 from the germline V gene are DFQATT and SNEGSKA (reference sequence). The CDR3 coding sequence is TGCAGTGCTTACCGGGACCAAATCTCCTACGAGCAGTACTTC. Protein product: CSAYRDQISYEQYF.

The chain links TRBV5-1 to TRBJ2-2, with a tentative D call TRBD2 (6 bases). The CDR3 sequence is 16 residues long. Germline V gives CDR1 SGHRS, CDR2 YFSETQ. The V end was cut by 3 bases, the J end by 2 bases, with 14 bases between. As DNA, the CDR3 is TGCGCCAGCAGCTCCCCCCGGGACTCCAACACCGGGGAGCTGTTTTTT. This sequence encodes CASSSPRDSNTGELFF.

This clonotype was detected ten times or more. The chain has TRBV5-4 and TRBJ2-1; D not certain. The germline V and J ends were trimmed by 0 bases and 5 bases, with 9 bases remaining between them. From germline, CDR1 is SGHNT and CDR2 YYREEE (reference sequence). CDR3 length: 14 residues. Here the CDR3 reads CASSLASVNNEQFF. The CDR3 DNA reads TGTGCCAGCAGCTTGGCCAGCGTAAACAATGAGCAGTTCTTC.

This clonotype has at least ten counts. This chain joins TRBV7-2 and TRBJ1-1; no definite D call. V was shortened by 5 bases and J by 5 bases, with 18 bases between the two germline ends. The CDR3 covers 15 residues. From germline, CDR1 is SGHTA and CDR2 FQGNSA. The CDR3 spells CASSLRARWWTEAFF. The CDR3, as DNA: TGTGCCAGCAGCCTTAGGGCCAGGTGGTGGACTGAAGCTTTCTTT.

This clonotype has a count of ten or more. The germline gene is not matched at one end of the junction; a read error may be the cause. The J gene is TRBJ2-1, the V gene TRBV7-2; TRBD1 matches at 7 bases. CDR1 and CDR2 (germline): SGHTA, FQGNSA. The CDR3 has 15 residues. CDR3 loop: CASSLTGFSHNEQFF. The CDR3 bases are TGTGCCAGCAGCCTGACAGGGTTCTCCCACAATGAGCAGTTCTTC.

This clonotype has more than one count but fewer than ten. CDR3 sequence: CASSLYGSSYNSPLHF. In DNA, the CDR3 is TGTGCCAGCAGTTTGTACGGGAGCTCCTATAATTCACCCCTCCACTTT. The V gene is TRBV12-3 or TRBV12-4, the J gene TRBJ1-6; D is unclear. V lost 3 bases and J 0 bases, leaving 9 bases between the germline ends. There are 16 residues in the CDR3.

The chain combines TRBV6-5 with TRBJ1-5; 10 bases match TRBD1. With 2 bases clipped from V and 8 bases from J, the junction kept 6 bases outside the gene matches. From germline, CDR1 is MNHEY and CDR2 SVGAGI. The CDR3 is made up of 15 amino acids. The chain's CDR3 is CASSYAGQGGEPQHF. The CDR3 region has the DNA TGTGCCAGCAGTTACGCTGGACAGGGGGGAGAGCCCCAGCATTTT.

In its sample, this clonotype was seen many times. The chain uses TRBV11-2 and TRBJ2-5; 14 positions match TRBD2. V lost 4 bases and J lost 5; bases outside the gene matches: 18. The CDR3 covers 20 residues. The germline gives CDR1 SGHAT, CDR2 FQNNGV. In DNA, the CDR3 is TGTGCCAGCAGCTCGGTGGGGACTAGCGGGGGCAAAACCGATATCGAGACCCAGTACTTC. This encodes CASSSVGTSGGKTDIETQYF.

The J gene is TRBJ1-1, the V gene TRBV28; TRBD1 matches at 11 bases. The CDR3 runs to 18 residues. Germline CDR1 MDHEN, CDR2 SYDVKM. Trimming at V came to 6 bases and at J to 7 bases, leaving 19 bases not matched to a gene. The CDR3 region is CASSSYRDRGISHHEAFF. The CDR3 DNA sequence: TGTGCCAGCAGCTCTTACCGGGACAGGGGGATTTCCCATCATGAAGCTTTCTTT.